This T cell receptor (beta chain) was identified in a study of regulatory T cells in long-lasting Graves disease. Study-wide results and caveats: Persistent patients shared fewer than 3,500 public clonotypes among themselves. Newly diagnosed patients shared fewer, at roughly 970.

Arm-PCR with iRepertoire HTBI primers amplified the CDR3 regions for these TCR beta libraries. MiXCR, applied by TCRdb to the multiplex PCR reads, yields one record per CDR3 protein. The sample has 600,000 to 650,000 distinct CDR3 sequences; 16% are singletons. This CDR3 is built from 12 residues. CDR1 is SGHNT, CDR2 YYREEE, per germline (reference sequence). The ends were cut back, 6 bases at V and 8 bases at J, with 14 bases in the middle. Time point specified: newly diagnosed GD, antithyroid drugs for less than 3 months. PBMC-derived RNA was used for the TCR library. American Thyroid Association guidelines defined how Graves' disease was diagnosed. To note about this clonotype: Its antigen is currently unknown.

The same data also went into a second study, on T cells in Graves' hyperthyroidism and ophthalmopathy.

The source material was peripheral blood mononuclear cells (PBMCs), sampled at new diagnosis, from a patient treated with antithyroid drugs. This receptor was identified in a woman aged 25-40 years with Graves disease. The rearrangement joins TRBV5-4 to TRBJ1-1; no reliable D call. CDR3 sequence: CASKEDVSEAFF. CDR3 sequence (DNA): TGTGCCAGCAAAGAAGACGTATCCGAAGCTTTCTTT.